This is a list of T cell receptor beta chains from one sample in a study of vaccination and CD4 T cells after COVID-19. TCRdb redid the calling of the PCR reads with MiXCR, one entry per CDR3 protein. The data hold 15,000 to 20,000 distinct CDR3 sequences, with over 50% observed a single time. These TCRs' antigens remain unknown. The source material was CD4+ T cells from blood, cultured in vitro, sampled about 7 months after SARS-CoV-2 vaccination. Receptor source: a human donor who had recovered from COVID-19. CDR3s include the opening cysteine and the closing phenylalanine or tryptophan. The D gene is left open where the match is weak. A clone size is listed for some rows: how often the clone was seen (once, few, many), or a class if it is expanded.

V gene: TRBV7-2; J gene: TRBJ1-6; clone size: few; D gene: .; CDR3 protein: CASKPSVQVHNSPLHF; CDR3 DNA: TGTGCCAGCAAACCTTCTGTACAGGTCCATAATTCACCCCTCCACTTT
V gene: TRBV7-2; J gene: TRBJ2-5; clone size: .; D gene: .; CDR3 protein: CASSLDQETQYF; CDR3 DNA: TGTGCCAGCAGCTTAGACCAAGAGACCCAGTACTTC
V gene: TRBV5-1; J gene: TRBJ1-1; clone size: .; D gene: TRBD1; CDR3 protein: CASSPRVGDRGNTEAFF; CDR3 DNA: TGCGCCAGCAGCCCCCGAGTGGGAGACAGGGGCAACACTGAAGCTTTCTTT
V gene: TRBV6-1; J gene: TRBJ2-7; clone size: few; D gene: TRBD1; CDR3 protein: CASRILTGNPDEQYF; CDR3 DNA: TGTGCCAGCAGAATCCTGACAGGGAACCCTGACGAGCAGTACTTC
V gene: TRBV12-3/TRBV12-4; J gene: TRBJ2-2; clone size: .; D gene: TRBD2; CDR3 protein: CATGGRTGELFF; CDR3 DNA: TGTGCCACCGGGGGGAGAACCGGGGAGCTGTTTTTT
V gene: TRBV6-1; J gene: TRBJ1-2; clone size: .; D gene: .; CDR3 protein: CASRPTFIGYYGYTF; CDR3 DNA: TGTGCCAGCAGGCCCACCTTTATCGGATACTATGGCTACACCTTC
V gene: TRBV15; J gene: TRBJ2-5; clone size: few; D gene: TRBD2; CDR3 protein: CATSRGISGEETQYF; CDR3 DNA: TGTGCCACCAGCAGAGGGATCAGCGGGGAAGAGACCCAGTACTTC
V gene: TRBV4-1; J gene: TRBJ1-2; clone size: .; D gene: .; CDR3 protein: CASSQDIRDYGYTF; CDR3 DNA: TGCGCCAGCAGCCAAGATATAAGGGACTATGGCTACACCTTC
V gene: TRBV25-1; J gene: TRBJ2-5; clone size: .; D gene: .; CDR3 protein: CASSDGGRETQYF; CDR3 DNA: TGTGCCAGCAGTGACGGGGGGCGAGAGACCCAGTACTTC
V gene: TRBV5-3; J gene: TRBJ2-5; clone size: .; D gene: .; CDR3 protein: CASSQDLAVLETQYF; CDR3 DNA: TGCGCCAGCAGCCAAGACCTAGCAGTCTTGGAGACCCAGTACTTC
V gene: TRBV6-1; J gene: TRBJ1-5; clone size: few; D gene: .; CDR3 protein: CASRKVGVPPQHF; CDR3 DNA: TGTGCCAGCAGGAAGGTGGGGGTCCCCCCCCAGCATTTT